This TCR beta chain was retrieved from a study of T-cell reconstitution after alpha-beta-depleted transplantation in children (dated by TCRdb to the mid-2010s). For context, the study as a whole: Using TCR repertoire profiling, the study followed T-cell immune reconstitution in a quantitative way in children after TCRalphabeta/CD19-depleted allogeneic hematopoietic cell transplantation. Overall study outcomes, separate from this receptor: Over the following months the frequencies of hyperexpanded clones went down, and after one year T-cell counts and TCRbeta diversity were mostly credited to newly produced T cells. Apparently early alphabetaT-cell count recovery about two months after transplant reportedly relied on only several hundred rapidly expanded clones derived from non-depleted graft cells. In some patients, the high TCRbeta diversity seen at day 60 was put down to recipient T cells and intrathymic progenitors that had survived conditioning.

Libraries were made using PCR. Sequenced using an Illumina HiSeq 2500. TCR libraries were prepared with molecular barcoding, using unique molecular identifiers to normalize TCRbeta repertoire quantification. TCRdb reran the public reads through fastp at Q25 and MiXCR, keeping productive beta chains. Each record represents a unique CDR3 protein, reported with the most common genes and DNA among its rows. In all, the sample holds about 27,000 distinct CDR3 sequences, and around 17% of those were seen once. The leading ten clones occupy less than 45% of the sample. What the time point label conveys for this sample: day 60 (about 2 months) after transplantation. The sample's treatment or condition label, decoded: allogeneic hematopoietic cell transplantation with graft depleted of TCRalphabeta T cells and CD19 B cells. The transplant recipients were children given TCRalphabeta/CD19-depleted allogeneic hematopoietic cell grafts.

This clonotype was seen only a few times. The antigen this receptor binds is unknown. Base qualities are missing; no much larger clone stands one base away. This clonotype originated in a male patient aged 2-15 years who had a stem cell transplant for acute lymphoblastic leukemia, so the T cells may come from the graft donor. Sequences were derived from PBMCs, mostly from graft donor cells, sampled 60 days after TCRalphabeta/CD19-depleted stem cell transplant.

The nucleotides are TGTGCCAGCAGCCCGACAGACTCGATTGCCAAAAACATTCAGTACTTC. It codes for CASSPTDSIAKNIQYF. The V gene is TRBV7-9 and the J gene is TRBJ2-4, with TRBD1 tentatively as D gene (5 bases match). Trimming removed 5 bases from V and 1 base from J, leaving 15 bases between the germline ends. The germline V gene (reference sequence) gives CDR1 as SEHNR and CDR2 as FQNEAQ. The CDR3 sequence holds 16 residues, the cysteine and phenylalanine included. Here the CDR3 DNA is all that survives: 48 bases in frame from base 1.